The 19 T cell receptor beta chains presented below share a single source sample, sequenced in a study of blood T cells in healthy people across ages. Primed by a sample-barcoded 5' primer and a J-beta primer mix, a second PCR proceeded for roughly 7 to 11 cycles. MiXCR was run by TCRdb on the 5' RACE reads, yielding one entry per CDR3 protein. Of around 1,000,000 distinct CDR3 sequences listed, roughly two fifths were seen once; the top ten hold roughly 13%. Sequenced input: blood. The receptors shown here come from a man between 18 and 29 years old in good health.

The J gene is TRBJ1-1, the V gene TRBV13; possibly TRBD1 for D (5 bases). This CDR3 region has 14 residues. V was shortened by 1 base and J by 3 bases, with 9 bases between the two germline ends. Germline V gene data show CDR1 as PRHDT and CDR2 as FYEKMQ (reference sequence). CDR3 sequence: CASSLVRRDTEAFF. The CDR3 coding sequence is TGTGCCAGCAGCTTAGTGCGCAGGGACACTGAAGCTTTCTTT.

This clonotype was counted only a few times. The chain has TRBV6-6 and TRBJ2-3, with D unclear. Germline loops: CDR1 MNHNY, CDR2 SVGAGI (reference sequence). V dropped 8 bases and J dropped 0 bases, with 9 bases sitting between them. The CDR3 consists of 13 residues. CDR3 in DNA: TGTGCCAGCGATAGGCACAGCACAGATACGCAGTATTTT. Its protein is CASDRHSTDTQYF.

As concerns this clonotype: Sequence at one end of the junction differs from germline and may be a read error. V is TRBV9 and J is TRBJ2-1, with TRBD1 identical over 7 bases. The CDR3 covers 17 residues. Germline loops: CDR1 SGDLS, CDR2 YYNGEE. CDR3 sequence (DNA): TGTGCCAGCAGCTCAATAAAGGGACAGACCTCCTACAACGAGCAGTTCTTC. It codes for CASSSIKGQTSYNEQFF.

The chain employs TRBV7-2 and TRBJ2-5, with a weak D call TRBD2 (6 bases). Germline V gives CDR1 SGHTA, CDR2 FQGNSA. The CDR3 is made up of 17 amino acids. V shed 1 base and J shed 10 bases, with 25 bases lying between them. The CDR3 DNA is TGTGCCAGCAGCTTAGAGCCGGGACGAGCGGGCTTGAGTCTCCAGTACTTC. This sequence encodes CASSLEPGRAGLSLQYF.

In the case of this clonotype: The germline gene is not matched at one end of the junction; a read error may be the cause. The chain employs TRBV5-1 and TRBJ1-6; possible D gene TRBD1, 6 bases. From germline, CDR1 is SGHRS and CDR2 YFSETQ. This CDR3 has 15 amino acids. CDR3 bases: TGCGCCACCAGCGGTGGTACAGGGTTTAATTCACCCCTCCACTTT. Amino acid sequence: CATSGGTGFNSPLHF.

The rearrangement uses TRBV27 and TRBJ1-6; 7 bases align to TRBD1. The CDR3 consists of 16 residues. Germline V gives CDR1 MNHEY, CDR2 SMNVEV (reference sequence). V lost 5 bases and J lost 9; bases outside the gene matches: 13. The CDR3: CASSPNPPDRVSPLHF. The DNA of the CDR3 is TGTGCCAGCAGTCCAAACCCTCCCGACAGGGTTTCACCCCTCCACTTT.

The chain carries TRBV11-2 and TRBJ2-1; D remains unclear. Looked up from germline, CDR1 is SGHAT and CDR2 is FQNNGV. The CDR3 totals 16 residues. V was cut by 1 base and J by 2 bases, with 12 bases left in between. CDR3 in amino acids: CASSLGGSLPYNEQFF. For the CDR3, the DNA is TGTGCCAGCAGCTTAGGTGGCTCTCTACCCTACAATGAGCAGTTCTTC.

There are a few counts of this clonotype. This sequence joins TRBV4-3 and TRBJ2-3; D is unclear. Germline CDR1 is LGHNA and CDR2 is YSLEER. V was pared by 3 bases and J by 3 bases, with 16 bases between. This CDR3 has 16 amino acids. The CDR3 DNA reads TGCGCCAGCAGCCAGGCATACTCGATATCAACAGATACGCAGTATTTT. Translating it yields CASSQAYSISTDTQYF.

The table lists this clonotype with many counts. CDR3 amino acids: CASSQGSGNQPQHF. As DNA, the CDR3 is TGCGCCAGCAGCCAGGGATCGGGCAATCAGCCCCAGCATTTT. The genes are TRBV4-1 and TRBJ1-5; the D is unclear. The ends were cut back, 3 bases at V and 2 bases at J, with 8 bases in the middle. The CDR3 totals 14 residues. CDR1 is MGHRA, CDR2 YSYEKL, per germline.

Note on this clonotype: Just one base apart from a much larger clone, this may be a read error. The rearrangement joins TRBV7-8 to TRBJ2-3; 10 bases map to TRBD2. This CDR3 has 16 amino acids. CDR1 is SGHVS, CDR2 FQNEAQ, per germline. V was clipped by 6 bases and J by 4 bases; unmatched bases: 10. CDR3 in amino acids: CASRGGLATSPDTQYF. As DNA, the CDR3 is TGTGCCAGCAGGGGGGGACTAGCGACGTCCCCAGATACGCAGTATTTT.

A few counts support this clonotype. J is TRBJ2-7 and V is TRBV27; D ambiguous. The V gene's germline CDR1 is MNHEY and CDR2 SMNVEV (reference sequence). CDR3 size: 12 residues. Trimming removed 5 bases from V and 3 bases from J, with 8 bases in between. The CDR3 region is CASSTRNYEQYF. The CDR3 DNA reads TGTGCCAGCAGTACAAGGAACTACGAGCAGTACTTC.

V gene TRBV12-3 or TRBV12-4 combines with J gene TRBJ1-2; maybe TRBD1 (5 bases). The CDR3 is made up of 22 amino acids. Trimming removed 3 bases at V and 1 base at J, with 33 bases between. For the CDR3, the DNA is TGTGCCAGCAGTTTGGGGGGAGGCCCGGTCGGCGACAGCCTCCTAGTTAACTATGGCTACACCTTC. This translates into CASSLGGGPVGDSLLVNYGYTF.

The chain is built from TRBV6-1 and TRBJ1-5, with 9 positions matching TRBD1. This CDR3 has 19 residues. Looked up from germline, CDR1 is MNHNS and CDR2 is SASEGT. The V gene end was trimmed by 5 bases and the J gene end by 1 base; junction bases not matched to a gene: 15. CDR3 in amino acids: CASSRGTGLGFGSNQPQHF. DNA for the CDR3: TGTGCCAGCAGTCGGGGGACAGGGTTAGGTTTCGGGAGCAATCAGCCCCAGCATTTT.

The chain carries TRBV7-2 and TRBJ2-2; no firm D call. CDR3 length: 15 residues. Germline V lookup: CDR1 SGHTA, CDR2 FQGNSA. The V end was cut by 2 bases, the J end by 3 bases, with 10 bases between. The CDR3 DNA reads TGTGCCAGCAGCTTAACCGCGGTGTACACCGGGGAGCTGTTTTTT. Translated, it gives CASSLTAVYTGELFF.

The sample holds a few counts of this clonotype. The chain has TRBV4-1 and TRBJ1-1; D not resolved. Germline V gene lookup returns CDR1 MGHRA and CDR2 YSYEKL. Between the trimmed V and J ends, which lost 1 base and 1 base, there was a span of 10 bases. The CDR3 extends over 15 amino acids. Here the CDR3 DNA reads TGCGCCAGCAGCCAAGTCCCCGACGGGAACACTGAAGCTTTCTTT. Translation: CASSQVPDGNTEAFF.

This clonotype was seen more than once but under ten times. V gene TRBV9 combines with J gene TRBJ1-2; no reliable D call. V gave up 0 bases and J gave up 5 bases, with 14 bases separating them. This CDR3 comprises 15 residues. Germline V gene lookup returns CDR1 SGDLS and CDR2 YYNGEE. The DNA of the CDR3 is TGTGCCAGCAGCGTAGTAGACACTCTACCGTATGGCTACACCTTC. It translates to CASSVVDTLPYGYTF.

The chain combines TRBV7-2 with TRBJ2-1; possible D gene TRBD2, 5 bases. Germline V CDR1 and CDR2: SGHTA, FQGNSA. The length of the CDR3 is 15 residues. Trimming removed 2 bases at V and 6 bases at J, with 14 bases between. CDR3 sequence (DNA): TGTGCCAGCAGCTTACGAGGGTTTGGGTTCAATGAGCAGTTCTTC. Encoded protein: CASSLRGFGFNEQFF.

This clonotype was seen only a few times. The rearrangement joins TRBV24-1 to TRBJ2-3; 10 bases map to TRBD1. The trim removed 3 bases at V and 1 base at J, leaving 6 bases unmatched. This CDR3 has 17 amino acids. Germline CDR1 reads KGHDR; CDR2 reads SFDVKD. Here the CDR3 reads CATSDGKGTGGTDTQYF. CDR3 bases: TGTGCCACCAGTGATGGGAAAGGGACAGGGGGCACAGATACGCAGTATTTT.

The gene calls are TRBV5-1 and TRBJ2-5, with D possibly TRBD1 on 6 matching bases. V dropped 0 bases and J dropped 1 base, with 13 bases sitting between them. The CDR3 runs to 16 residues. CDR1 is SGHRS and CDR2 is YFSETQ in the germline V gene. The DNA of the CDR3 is TGCGCCAGCAGCTTGGACTCGACAGGACCCCAAGAGACCCAGTACTTC. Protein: CASSLDSTGPQETQYF. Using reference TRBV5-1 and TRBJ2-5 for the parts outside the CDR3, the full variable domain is KAGVTQTPRYLIKTRGQQVTLSCSPISGHRSVSWYQQTPGQGLQFLFEYFSETQRNKGNFPGRFSGRQFSNSRSEMNVSTLELGDSALYLCASSLDSTGPQETQYFGPGTRLLVL.